Listed here are 29 T cell receptor beta chains from one sample, sequenced in a study of T-cell memory formation after mild COVID-19. TCRdb itself ran the 5' RACE reads through MiXCR, one entry per CDR3 protein. The sample has some 150,000 distinct CDR3 sequences, 6% to 7% seen once. Sequenced input: PBMCs or a T cell subset sorted from them (not recorded which). These receptor sequences come from an adult woman who had mild COVID-19 (a few samples of this study predate the infection). Cell type and time point are not known.

The sample holds many counts of this clonotype. This chain joins TRBV6-5 and TRBJ2-2; D is unresolved. The V gene lost 6 bases and the J gene lost 1 base, with 9 bases spanning the gap. CDR1 is MNHEY, CDR2 SVGAGI, per germline. This CDR3 region has 14 residues. CDR3 DNA: TGTGCCAGCAGAAAACCAGGGAACACCGGGGAGCTGTTTTTT. Translated: CASRKPGNTGELFF.

This clonotype has a handful of counts. The chain recombines TRBV3-1 with TRBJ1-1; 7 bases line up with TRBD1. With 3 bases clipped from V and 5 bases from J, the junction kept 6 bases outside the gene matches. This CDR3 contains 14 residues. Per germline, CDR1 LGHDT and CDR2 YNNKEL (reference sequence). CDR3: CASSQTGSKTEAFF. CDR3 in DNA: TGTGCCAGCAGCCAGACAGGGTCAAAGACTGAAGCTTTCTTT.

V gene TRBV6-5 combines with J gene TRBJ2-3; D is tentatively TRBD1 or TRBD2 (5 bases each). Germline values: CDR1 MNHEY, CDR2 SVGAGI. The V end lost 8 bases, the J end lost 5 bases, and 11 bases lay between the germline ends. This CDR3 region has 12 residues. The DNA for the CDR3 is TGTGCCAGCGGGGACCGACGAGATACGCAGTATTTT. Translating gives CASGDRRDTQYF.

This clonotype was observed at least ten times. CDR3 region: CAISDGTSVFF. Here the CDR3 DNA reads TGTGCCATCAGTGATGGGACTAGCGTCTTCTTC. J is TRBJ2-1 and V is TRBV10-3, with 10 bases matching TRBD2. Germline V gene sequence: CDR1 ENHRY, CDR2 SYGVKD. The J segment lost 16 bases and the V segment lost 3 bases, leaving 3 bases of the junction unmatched. The CDR3 loop spans 11 amino acids.

This clonotype was recorded a few times. The chain uses TRBV9 and TRBJ2-3; TRBD2 is a possible D gene (7 bases). This CDR3 has 17 amino acids. The germline V and J ends were trimmed by 3 bases and 1 base, with 18 bases remaining between them. Germline V CDR1 and CDR2: SGDLS, YYNGEE. Written as DNA, the CDR3 is TGTGCCAGCAGCGCAAGACTTGCGGGGGCCGGCACAGATACGCAGTATTTT. Amino acid sequence: CASSARLAGAGTDTQYF.

There are many counts of this clonotype. Here the CDR3 reads CASSYSMWGANVRGTEAFF. The CDR3 DNA reads as TGTGCCAGCAGTTACTCGATGTGGGGGGCGAACGTCAGGGGCACTGAAGCTTTCTTT. This chain links TRBV6-5 with TRBJ1-1, with D possibly matching TRBD1 (6 bases). The CDR3 length is 19 residues. Germline loops: CDR1 MNHEY, CDR2 SVGAGI. V lost 0 bases, J lost 4 bases, and 24 bases lay in between.

In its sample, this clonotype was seen many times. The rearrangement links TRBV7-2 to TRBJ2-1; D remains unclear. CDR1 and CDR2 (germline): SGHTA, FQGNSA. The CDR3 is 13 amino acids. V lost 2 bases and J lost 7, with 9 bases in between. The DNA for the CDR3 is TGTGCCAGCAGCTTAAGAGTTGAGAATGAGCAGTTCTTC. Translating it yields CASSLRVENEQFF.

This clonotype appeared many times. The CDR3 coding sequence is TGTGCCAGCAGCTTACTGGTAGCGACTTCAAGCACAGATACGCAGTATTTT. Translation: CASSLLVATSSTDTQYF. The chain uses TRBV7-6 and TRBJ2-3; D is perhaps TRBD2 (5 bases). CDR1 is SGHVS, CDR2 FNYEAQ, per germline. With 2 bases removed from V and 0 bases from J, the gap between germline ends came to 15 bases. CDR3 length: 17 residues. Full variable domain (remainder filled in from reference TRBV7-6 and TRBJ2-3): GAGVSQSPRYKVTKRGQDVALRCDPISGHVSLYWYRQALGQGPEFLTYFNYEAQQDKSGLPNDRFSAERPEGSISTLTIQRTEQRDSAMYRCASSLLVATSSTDTQYFGPGTRLTVL.

The DNA for the CDR3 is TGTGCCAGCAGCCCAGGTTATTCTAAAGCCGGAAACACCATATATTTT. Residues: CASSPGYSKAGNTIYF. The V and J genes are TRBV6-5 and TRBJ1-3; D unresolved. Trimming stripped 6 bases from V and 4 bases from J, with 19 bases between. This CDR3 spans 16 amino acids. The germline V gene encodes CDR1 MNHEY and CDR2 SVGAGI.

There are many counts of this clonotype. The junction departs from germline at one end; a sequencing error may be responsible. The chain joins TRBV6-5 to TRBJ1-1, with D unresolved. Germline V gives CDR1 MNHEY, CDR2 SVGAGI. The CDR3 is made up of 15 amino acids. CDR3 region: CASSYLATVNTEAFF. The CDR3 DNA reads as TGTGCCAGCAGCTACTTAGCGACGGTGAACACTGAAGCTTTCTTT.

This clonotype was observed at least ten times. The chain links TRBV6-5 to TRBJ2-1; 11 bases agree with TRBD2. With 1 base clipped from V and 3 bases from J, the junction kept 8 bases outside the gene matches. The germline V gene encodes CDR1 MNHEY and CDR2 SVGAGI. The CDR3 consists of 18 residues. In nucleotides, the CDR3 is TGTGCCAGCAGTTACTTAAGACTAGCGGGAAGCGGCTACAATGAGCAGTTCTTC. Amino acid sequence: CASSYLRLAGSGYNEQFF.

This clonotype was counted at least ten times. In nucleotides, the CDR3 is TGCAGCGTGTTCGAGGGGTACACAGATACGCAGTATTTT. Encoded protein: CSVFEGYTDTQYF. The chain joins TRBV29-1 to TRBJ2-3; the D call may be TRBD1 or TRBD2 (5 bases each). Germline assignment: CDR1 SQVTM and CDR2 ANQGSEA. This CDR3 is 13 amino acids long. The V end lost 6 bases, the J end lost 2 bases, and 12 bases lay between the germline ends.

The V and J genes are TRBV12-3 or TRBV12-4 and TRBJ2-7, with D possibly being TRBD2 (5 bases). This CDR3 comprises 14 residues. V lost 2 bases and J lost 3, with 11 bases in between. This CDR3 reads CASSLWTLLYEQYF. DNA for the CDR3: TGTGCCAGCAGTTTATGGACTTTACTCTACGAGCAGTACTTC.

V usage is TRBV2 and J usage is TRBJ2-1; 8 positions match TRBD2. With 4 bases clipped from V and 8 bases from J, the junction kept 7 bases outside the gene matches. Germline V gene data show CDR1 as SNHLY and CDR2 as FYNNEI. The CDR3 is 14 amino acids. The CDR3 DNA reads as TGTGCCAGCAGTGGGGAAGCGGGAGCCGATGAGCAGTTCTTC. Translation: CASSGEAGADEQFF.

The chain combines TRBV7-9 with TRBJ1-4; no clear D gene. The CDR3 length is 15 residues. Germline assignment: CDR1 SEHNR and CDR2 FQNEAQ (reference sequence). V was cut by 5 bases and J by 4 bases, with 14 bases left in between. The CDR3 DNA is TGTGCCAGCAGCCCTGCGGCAGGCCTTAATGAAAAACTGTTTTTT. Translation: CASSPAAGLNEKLFF.

This clonotype came up a few times. The chain links TRBV29-1 to TRBJ2-2, with D perhaps TRBD1 or TRBD2 (5 bases each). Per the germline V gene, CDR1 is SQVTM and CDR2 is ANQGSEA. The CDR3 consists of 14 residues. V was pared by 6 bases and J by 6 bases, with 17 bases between. CDR3 nucleotide sequence: TGCAGCGTCTGGGACGCTAACTCGGCCGGGGAGCTGTTTTTT. Its protein product is CSVWDANSAGELFF.

This chain uses TRBV12-3 or TRBV12-4 with TRBJ1-5, with 7 bases fitting TRBD1. Losses at the gene ends were 5 bases for V and 4 bases for J; bases not matched to a gene: 5. The CDR3 covers 14 residues. For the CDR3, the DNA is TGTGCCAGCAGTAAAGGACAGGTAAATCAGCCCCAGCATTTT. Protein sequence: CASSKGQVNQPQHF.

The rearrangement uses TRBV18 and TRBJ2-5; D is unclear. The CDR3 is made up of 14 amino acids. Germline CDR1 and CDR2: KGHSH and LQKENI. Deletions cut 1 base from V and 6 bases from J, with 12 bases between. The CDR3 nucleotides read TGTGCCAGCTCACCACGAGATCTGGGGAAGACCCAGTACTTC. Translation: CASSPRDLGKTQYF.

About this clonotype itself: Just one base apart from a much larger clone, this may be a read error. The rearrangement links TRBV7-2 to TRBJ2-5, with 7 bases aligning to TRBD1. This CDR3 comprises 13 residues. Germline CDR1 reads SGHTA; CDR2 reads FQGNSA. V shed 7 bases, J shed 4 bases, and the junction held 6 bases outside the gene matches. The CDR3 DNA follows: TGTGCCAGCATCTTGCAGGGGGTAGAGACCCAGTACTTC. Translated: CASILQGVETQYF. Full variable domain (remainder filled in from reference TRBV7-2 and TRBJ2-5): GAGVSQSPSNKVTEKGKDVELRCDPISGHTALYWYRQSLGQGLEFLIYFQGNSAPDKSGLPSDRFSAERTGGSVSTLTIQRTQQEDSAVYLCASILQGVETQYFGPGTRLLVL.

In its sample, this clonotype was seen a few times. The chain combines TRBV20-1 with TRBJ2-1, with 14 bases matching TRBD2. The trim removed 2 bases at V and 5 bases at J, leaving 8 bases unmatched. CDR3 length: 17 residues. Germline V gene lookup returns CDR1 DFQATT and CDR2 SNEGSKA (reference sequence). The CDR3 DNA reads TGCAGTGCTAGACCGCCGACTAGCGGGAGGGCCGACAATGAGCAGTTCTTC. Encoded protein: CSARPPTSGRADNEQFF.

In regard to this clonotype: One end of the junction is discordant with germline, which a read error may explain. The rearrangement joins TRBV7-7 to TRBJ1-2, with D possibly being TRBD1 (6 bases). Germline CDR1 reads SSHAT; CDR2 reads FNYEAQ (reference sequence). The CDR3 has 15 amino acids. The CDR3 DNA sequence: TGTGCCAGCAGCCCACCGCCAGGGGATAACTCTGGCTACACCTTC. This encodes CASSPPPGDNSGYTF.

This clonotype came up many times. The V call is TRBV4-3, the J call TRBJ2-7, with 8 positions matching TRBD2. Germline V CDR1 and CDR2: LGHNA, YSLEER. V gave up 1 base and J gave up 1 base; unmatched junction bases: 0. CDR3 length: 14 amino acids. For the CDR3, the DNA is TGCGCCAGCAGCCAAGTAGCGGGATCCTACGAGCAGTACTTC. It encodes CASSQVAGSYEQYF.

This clonotype came up many times. The J gene is TRBJ1-5, the V gene TRBV2; TRBD1 matches 10 bases. Unmatched junction bases numbered 0, after V lost 0 bases and J lost 7 bases. Germline CDR1 SNHLY, CDR2 FYNNEI. The CDR3 covers 14 residues. In DNA form, the CDR3 reads TGTGCCAGCAGTGAAGCGGGACAGGGGCAGCCCCAGCATTTT. Amino acids: CASSEAGQGQPQHF. Together with reference TRBV2 and TRBJ1-5, the CDR3 gives the full variable domain: EPEVTQTPSHQVTQMGQEVILRCVPISNHLYFYWYRQILGQKVEFLVSFYNNEISEKSEIFDDQFSVERPDGSNFTLKIRSTKLEDSAMYFCASSEAGQGQPQHFGDGTRLSIL.

The chain employs TRBV24-1 and TRBJ2-1; maybe TRBD2 (6 bases). With 0 bases removed from V and 0 bases from J, the gap between germline ends came to 11 bases. Germline V gives CDR1 KGHDR, CDR2 SFDVKD. CDR3 size: 17 residues. The CDR3 loop is CATSDLGGRSSYNEQFF. The CDR3 nucleotides read TGTGCCACCAGTGATTTGGGAGGGCGCAGCTCCTACAATGAGCAGTTCTTC.

This clonotype was seen only a few times. The chain recombines TRBV20-1 with TRBJ1-6; the match to TRBD1 covers 7 bases. Trimming at V came to 3 bases and at J to 5 bases, leaving 7 bases not matched to a gene. The CDR3 is made up of 15 amino acids. Germline CDR1 and CDR2: DFQATT and SNEGSKA (reference sequence). The CDR3 region is CSASNQGGNNSPLHF. The CDR3 DNA reads TGCAGTGCTAGCAACCAGGGGGGTAATAATTCACCCCTCCACTTT.

This clonotype showed up just a few times. The chain joins TRBV3-1 to TRBJ1-5; the D gene is possibly TRBD1 (5 bases). V gave up 4 bases and J gave up 7 bases, with 11 bases separating them. The CDR3 covers 13 residues. CDR1 and CDR2 (germline): LGHDT, YNNKEL (reference sequence). CDR3 sequence reads: CASSLGPGQPQHF. The DNA of the CDR3 is TGTGCCAGCAGCCTGGGACCTGGCCAGCCCCAGCATTTT.

J is TRBJ1-1 and V is TRBV4-1; 7 bases are shared with TRBD1. V lost 1 base to trimming and J lost 3 bases; unmatched junction nucleotides: 5. The CDR3 consists of 15 residues. From germline, CDR1 is MGHRA and CDR2 YSYEKL. The CDR3 reads CASSQGRQGDTEAFF. Here the CDR3 DNA reads TGCGCCAGCAGCCAAGGTCGGCAGGGGGACACTGAAGCTTTCTTT.

CDR3 sequence: CASSQNGYEQYF. DNA for the CDR3: TGTGCCAGCAGTCAAAACGGCTACGAGCAGTACTTC. The chain has TRBV6-5 and TRBJ2-7; unclear D gene. From germline, CDR1 is MNHEY and CDR2 SVGAGI. V was trimmed by 5 bases and J by 3 bases, leaving 8 bases between them. This CDR3 is built from 12 residues.

This chain joins TRBV2 and TRBJ2-1, with 13 nucleotides matching TRBD2. V lost 6 bases and J lost 10; bases outside the gene matches: 6. CDR1 and CDR2 from the germline V gene are SNHLY and FYNNEI. The length of the CDR3 is 14 residues. In DNA, the CDR3 is TGTGCCAGCAGAACTAGCGGGGGGGTTGGAGAGCAGTTCTTC. The encoded protein is CASRTSGGVGEQFF.